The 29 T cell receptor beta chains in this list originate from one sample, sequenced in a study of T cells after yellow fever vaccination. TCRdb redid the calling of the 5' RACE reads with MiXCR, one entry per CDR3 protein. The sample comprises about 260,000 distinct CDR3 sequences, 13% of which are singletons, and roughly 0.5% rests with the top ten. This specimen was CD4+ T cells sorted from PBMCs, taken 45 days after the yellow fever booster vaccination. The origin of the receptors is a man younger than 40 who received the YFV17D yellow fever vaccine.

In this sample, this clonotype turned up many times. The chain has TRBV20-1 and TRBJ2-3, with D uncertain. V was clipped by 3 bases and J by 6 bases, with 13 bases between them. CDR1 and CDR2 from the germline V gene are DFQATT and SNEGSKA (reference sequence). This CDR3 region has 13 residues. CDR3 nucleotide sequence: TGCAGTGCTAGCCAGACTGCTCGCGATACGCAGTATTTT. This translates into CSASQTARDTQYF.

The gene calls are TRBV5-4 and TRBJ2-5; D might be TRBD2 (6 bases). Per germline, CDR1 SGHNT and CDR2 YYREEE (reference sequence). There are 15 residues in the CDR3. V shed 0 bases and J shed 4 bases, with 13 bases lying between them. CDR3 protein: CASSLAGGRAETQYF. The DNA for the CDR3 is TGTGCCAGCAGCTTGGCCGGGGGTCGGGCAGAGACCCAGTACTTC.

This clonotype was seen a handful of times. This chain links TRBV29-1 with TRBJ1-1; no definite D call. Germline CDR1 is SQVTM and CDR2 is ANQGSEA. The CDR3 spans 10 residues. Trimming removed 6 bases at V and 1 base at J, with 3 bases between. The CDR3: CSVWNTEAFF. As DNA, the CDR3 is TGCAGCGTATGGAACACTGAAGCTTTCTTT. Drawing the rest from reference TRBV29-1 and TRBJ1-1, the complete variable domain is SAVISQKPSRDICQRGTSLTIQCQVDSQVTMMFWYRQQPGQSLTLIATANQGSEATYESGFVIDKFPISRPNLTFSTLTVSNMSPEDSSIYLCSVWNTEAFFGQGTRLTVV.

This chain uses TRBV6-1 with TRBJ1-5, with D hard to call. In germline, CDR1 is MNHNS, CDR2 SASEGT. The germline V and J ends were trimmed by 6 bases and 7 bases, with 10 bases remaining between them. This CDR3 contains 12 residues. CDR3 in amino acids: CASRTVSQPQHF. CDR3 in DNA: TGTGCCAGCAGGACGGTTTCCCAGCCCCAGCATTTT.

The CDR3 is CASSAGGGNQPQHF. In nucleotides, the CDR3 is TGTGCCAGCAGTGCTGGGGGCGGCAATCAGCCCCAGCATTTT. V gene TRBV25-1 combines with J gene TRBJ1-5; TRBD1 is a possible D gene (6 bases). The germline V gene encodes CDR1 MGHDK and CDR2 SYGVNS. There are 14 residues in the CDR3. The V end was cut by 4 bases, the J end by 2 bases, with 9 bases between.

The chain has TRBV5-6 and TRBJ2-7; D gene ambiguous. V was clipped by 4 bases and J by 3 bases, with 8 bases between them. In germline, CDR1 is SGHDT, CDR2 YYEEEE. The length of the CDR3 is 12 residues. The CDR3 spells CASSVLHYEQYF. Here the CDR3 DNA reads TGTGCCAGCAGCGTTCTTCACTACGAGCAGTACTTC.

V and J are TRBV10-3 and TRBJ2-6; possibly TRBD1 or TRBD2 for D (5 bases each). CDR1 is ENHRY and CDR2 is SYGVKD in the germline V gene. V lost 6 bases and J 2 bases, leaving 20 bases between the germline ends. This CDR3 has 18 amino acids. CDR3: CAISQAGTLGPGANVLTF. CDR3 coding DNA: TGTGCCATCAGCCAGGCCGGGACCCTGGGACCTGGGGCCAACGTCCTGACTTTC.

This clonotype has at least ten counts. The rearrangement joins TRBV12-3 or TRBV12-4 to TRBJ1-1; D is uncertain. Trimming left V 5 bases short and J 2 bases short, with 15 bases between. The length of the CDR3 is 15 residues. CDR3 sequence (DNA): TGTGCCAGCAGTAAGACGATGAGCGGTAACACTGAAGCTTTCTTT. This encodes CASSKTMSGNTEAFF.

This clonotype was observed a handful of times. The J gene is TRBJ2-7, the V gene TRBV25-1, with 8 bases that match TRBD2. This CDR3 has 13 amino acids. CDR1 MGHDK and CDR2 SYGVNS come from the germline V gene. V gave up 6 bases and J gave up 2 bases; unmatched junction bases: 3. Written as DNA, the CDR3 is TGTGCCAGCAGAAGCGGGAGACCCTACGAGCAGTACTTC. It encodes CASRSGRPYEQYF.

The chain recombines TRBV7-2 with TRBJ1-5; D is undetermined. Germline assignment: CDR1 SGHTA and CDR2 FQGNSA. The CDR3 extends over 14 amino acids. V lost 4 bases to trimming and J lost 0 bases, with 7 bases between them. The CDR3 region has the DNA TGTGCCAGCAGCTATCAGAATAGCAATCAGCCCCAGCATTTT. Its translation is CASSYQNSNQPQHF.

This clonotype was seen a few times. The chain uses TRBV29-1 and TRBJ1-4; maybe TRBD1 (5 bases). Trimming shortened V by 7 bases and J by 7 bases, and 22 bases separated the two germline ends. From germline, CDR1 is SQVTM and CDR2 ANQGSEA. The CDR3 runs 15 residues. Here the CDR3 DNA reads TGCAGCGGCACTACTTGGGACGCTTCGGGTGAAAAACTGTTTTTT. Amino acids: CSGTTWDASGEKLFF.

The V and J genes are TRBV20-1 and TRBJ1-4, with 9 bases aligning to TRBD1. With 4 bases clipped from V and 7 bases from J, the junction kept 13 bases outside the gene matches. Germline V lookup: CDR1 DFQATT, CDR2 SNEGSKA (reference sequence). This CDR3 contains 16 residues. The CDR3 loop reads CSAIGEATGGGEKLFF. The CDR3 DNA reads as TGCAGTGCTATTGGGGAAGCGACAGGGGGGGGTGAAAAACTGTTTTTT.

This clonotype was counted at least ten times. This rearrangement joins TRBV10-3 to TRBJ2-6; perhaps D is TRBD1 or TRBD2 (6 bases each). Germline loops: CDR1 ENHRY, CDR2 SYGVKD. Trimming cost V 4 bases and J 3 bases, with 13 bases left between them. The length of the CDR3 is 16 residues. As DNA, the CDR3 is TGTGCCATCAGTGTGGAAGGGGGGCTTGGGGCCAACGTCCTGACTTTC. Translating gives CAISVEGGLGANVLTF.

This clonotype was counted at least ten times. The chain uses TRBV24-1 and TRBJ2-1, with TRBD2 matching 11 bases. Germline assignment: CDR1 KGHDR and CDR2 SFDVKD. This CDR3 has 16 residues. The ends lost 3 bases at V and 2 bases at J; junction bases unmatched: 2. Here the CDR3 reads CATSDMTSGTYNEQFF. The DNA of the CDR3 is TGTGCCACCAGTGATATGACTAGCGGGACCTACAATGAGCAGTTCTTC.

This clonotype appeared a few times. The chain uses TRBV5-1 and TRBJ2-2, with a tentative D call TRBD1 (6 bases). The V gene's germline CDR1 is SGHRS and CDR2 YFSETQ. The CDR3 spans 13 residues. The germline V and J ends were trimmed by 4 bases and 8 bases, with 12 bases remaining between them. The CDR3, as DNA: TGCGCCAGCAGCCCACAGGGCGTGGGGGAGCTGTTTTTT. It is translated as CASSPQGVGELFF. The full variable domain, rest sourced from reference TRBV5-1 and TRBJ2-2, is KAGVTQTPRYLIKTRGQQVTLSCSPISGHRSVSWYQQTPGQGLQFLFEYFSETQRNKGNFPGRFSGRQFSNSRSEMNVSTLELGDSALYLCASSPQGVGELFFGEGSRLTVL.

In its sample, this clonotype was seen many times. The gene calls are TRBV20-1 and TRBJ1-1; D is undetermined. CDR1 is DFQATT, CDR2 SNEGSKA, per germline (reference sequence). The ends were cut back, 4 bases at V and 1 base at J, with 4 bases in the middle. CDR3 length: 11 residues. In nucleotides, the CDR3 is TGCAGTGCTATTAAGAACACTGAAGCTTTCTTT. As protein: CSAIKNTEAFF.

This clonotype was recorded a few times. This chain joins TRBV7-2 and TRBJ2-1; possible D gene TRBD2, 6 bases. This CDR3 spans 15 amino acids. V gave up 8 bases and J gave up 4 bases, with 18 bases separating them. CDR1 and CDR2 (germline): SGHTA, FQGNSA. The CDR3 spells CASLSGSGAYNEQFF. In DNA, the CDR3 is TGTGCCAGCCTCTCCGGGAGTGGAGCTTACAATGAGCAGTTCTTC.

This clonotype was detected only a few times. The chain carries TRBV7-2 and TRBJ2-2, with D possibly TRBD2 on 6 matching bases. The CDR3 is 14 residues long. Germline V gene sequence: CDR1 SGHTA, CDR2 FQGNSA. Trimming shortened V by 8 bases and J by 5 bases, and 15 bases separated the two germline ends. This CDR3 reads CASAEAGGTGELFF. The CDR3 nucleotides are TGTGCCAGCGCCGAAGCGGGTGGGACCGGGGAGCTGTTTTTT.

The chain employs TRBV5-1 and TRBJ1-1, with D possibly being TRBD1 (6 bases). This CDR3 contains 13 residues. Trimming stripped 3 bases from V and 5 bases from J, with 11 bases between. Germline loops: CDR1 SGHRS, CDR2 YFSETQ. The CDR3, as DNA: TGCGCCAGCAGCTCAAAGGGGGGAACTGAAGCTTTCTTT. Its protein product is CASSSKGGTEAFF.

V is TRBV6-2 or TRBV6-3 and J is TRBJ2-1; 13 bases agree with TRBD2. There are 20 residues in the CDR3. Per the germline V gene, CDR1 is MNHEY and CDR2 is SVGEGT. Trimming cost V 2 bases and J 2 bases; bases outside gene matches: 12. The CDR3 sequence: CASSYRGLLAGGGAYNEQFF. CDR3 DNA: TGTGCCAGCAGTTACCGGGGGTTACTAGCGGGAGGGGGAGCCTACAATGAGCAGTTCTTC.

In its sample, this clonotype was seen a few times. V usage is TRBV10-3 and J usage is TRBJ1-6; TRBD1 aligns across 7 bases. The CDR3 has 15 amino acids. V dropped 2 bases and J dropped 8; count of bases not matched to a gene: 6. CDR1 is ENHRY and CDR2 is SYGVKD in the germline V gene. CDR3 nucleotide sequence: TGTGCCATCAGTGAGGACAGGGCAAGGGATTCACCCCTCCACTTT. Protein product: CAISEDRARDSPLHF.

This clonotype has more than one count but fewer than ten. CDR3 loop: CASRAGPYNEQFF. The CDR3 coding sequence is TGTGCCAGCAGGGCGGGACCTTACAATGAGCAGTTCTTC. The V gene is TRBV28, the J gene TRBJ2-1, with a weak D call TRBD2 (6 bases). From germline, CDR1 is MDHEN and CDR2 SYDVKM. V was trimmed by 6 bases and J by 4 bases, leaving 10 bases between them. The CDR3 consists of 13 residues.

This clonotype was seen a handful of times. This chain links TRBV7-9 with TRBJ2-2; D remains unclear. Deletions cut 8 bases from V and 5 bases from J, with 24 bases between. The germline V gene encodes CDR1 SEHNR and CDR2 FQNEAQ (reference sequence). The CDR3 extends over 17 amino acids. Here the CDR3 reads CASQYPVLRAGTGELFF. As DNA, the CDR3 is TGTGCCAGCCAGTATCCGGTCCTAAGAGCTGGAACCGGGGAGCTGTTTTTT.

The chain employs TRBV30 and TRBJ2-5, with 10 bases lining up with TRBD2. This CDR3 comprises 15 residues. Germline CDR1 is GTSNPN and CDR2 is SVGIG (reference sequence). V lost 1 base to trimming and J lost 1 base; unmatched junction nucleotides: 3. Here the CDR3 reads CAWSAGLASQETQYF. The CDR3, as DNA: TGTGCCTGGAGTGCGGGACTAGCGAGCCAAGAGACCCAGTACTTC. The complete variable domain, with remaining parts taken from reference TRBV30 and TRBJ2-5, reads SQTIHQWPATLVQPVGSPLSLECTVEGTSNPNLYWYRQAAGRGLQLLFYSVGIGQISSEVPQNLSASRPQDRQFILSSKKLLLSDSGFYLCAWSAGLASQETQYFGPGTRLLVL.

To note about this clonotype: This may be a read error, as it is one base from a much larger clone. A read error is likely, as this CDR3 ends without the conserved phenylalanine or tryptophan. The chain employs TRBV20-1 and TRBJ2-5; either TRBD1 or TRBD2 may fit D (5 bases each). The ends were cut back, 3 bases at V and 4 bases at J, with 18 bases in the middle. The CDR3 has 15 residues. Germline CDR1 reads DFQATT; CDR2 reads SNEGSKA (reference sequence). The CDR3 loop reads CSARAAENGGETQYL. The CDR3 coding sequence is TGCAGTGCTAGGGCGGCGGAGAATGGGGGAGAGACCCAGTACTTA.

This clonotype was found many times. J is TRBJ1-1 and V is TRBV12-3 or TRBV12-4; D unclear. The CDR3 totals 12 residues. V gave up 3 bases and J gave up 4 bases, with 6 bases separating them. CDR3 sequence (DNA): TGTGCCAGCAGTTTCACGGGCACTGAAGCTTTCTTT. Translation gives CASSFTGTEAFF.

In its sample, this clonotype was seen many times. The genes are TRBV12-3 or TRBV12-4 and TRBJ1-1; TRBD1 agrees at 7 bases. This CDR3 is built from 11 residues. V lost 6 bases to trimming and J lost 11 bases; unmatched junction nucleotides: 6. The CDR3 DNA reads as TGTGCCAGCAGACAGACAGGGAACGCTTTCTTT. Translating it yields CASRQTGNAFF.

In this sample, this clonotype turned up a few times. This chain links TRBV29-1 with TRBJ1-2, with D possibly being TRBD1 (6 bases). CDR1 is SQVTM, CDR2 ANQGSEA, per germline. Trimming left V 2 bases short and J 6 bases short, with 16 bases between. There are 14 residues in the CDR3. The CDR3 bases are TGCAGCGTTGAAAAACGGGGGGCAAGTAATGGCTACACCTTC. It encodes CSVEKRGASNGYTF.

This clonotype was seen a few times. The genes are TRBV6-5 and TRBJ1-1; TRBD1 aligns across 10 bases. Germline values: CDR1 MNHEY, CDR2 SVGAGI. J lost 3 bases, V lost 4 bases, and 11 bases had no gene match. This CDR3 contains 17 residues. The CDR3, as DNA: TGTGCCAGCAGTTTGGCATGGGCCGGGACAGGGGACACTGAAGCTTTCTTT. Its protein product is CASSLAWAGTGDTEAFF.